Each of the 15 T cell receptor beta chains below was sequenced from the same sample in a study of T cells in Graves' hyperthyroidism and ophthalmopathy (dated by TCRdb to 2018 to 2020). Receptors were amplified or captured by multiplex PCR. Sequencing was carried out with an Illumina HiSeq 2000. Amplification of TCR beta CDR3 regions was carried out from RNA transcripts. The TCR CDR3 was subjected to a first round of RT-PCR using the HTBI primer set and the Qiagen OneStep RT-PCR kit. TCRdb cleaned the public reads at Q25 with fastp, built clones with MiXCR and kept in-frame beta chains. For every CDR3 protein sequence, its rows merge into one entry that carries the most common genes and DNA. In this sample the table shows hundreds of thousands of distinct CDR3 sequences, about 15% of which occur a single time. The ten largest clonotypes hold 4.3% of the sample. Sample: blood. These TCRs come from a woman in her 40s with Graves' ophthalmopathy.

In its sample, this clonotype was seen many times. The rearrangement links TRBV12-3 or TRBV12-4 to TRBJ1-1, with D uncertain. This CDR3 region has 13 residues. V lost 6 bases and J 2 bases, leaving 10 bases between the germline ends. The CDR3 DNA reads as TGTGCCAGCAGCATTCCTAGTAACACTGAAGCTTTCTTT. Amino acids: CASSIPSNTEAFF.

This clonotype was recorded at least ten times. The V and J genes are TRBV28 and TRBJ2-7; the match to TRBD1 covers 10 bases. Germline values: CDR1 MDHEN, CDR2 SYDVKM. This CDR3 has 12 amino acids. V trimming: 6 bases; J trimming: 12 bases; junction bases outside the gene matches: 8. CDR3 DNA: TGTGCCAGCAGCACCGGGCGGACAGGGGGGTACTTC. This encodes CASSTGRTGGYF.

This clonotype was counted between two and nine times. The chain links TRBV10-3 to TRBJ2-7; a weak D match, TRBD1 (6 bases). V lost 6 bases and J 1 base, leaving 10 bases between the germline ends. Germline CDR1 ENHRY, CDR2 SYGVKD. This CDR3 spans 13 amino acids. CDR3 sequence (DNA): TGTGCCATCAGCCATGGACAGTCCTACGAGCAGTACTTC. It codes for CAISHGQSYEQYF.

V gene TRBV5-1 combines with J gene TRBJ1-2; 11 nucleotides match TRBD1. The CDR3 consists of 15 residues. V was pared by 5 bases and J by 4 bases, with 7 bases of the junction left unmatched. Germline CDR1 and CDR2: SGHRS and YFSETQ. Here the CDR3 reads CASSTGQGAFYGYTF. CDR3 in DNA: TGCGCCAGCAGTACCGGACAGGGGGCCTTCTATGGCTACACCTTC.

The chain's CDR3 is CASSLGTLTGNTIYF. The CDR3 nucleotides are TGCGCCAGCAGCTTGGGGACTTTAACTGGAAACACCATATATTTT. The rearrangement uses TRBV5-1 and TRBJ1-3, with unresolved D. From germline, CDR1 is SGHRS and CDR2 YFSETQ. V was trimmed by 0 bases and J by 2 bases, leaving 9 bases between them. This CDR3 comprises 15 residues.

The table lists this clonotype with a few counts. V and J are TRBV28 and TRBJ2-7, with TRBD2 matching 7 bases. V lost 2 bases to trimming and J lost 4 bases; unmatched junction nucleotides: 14. The germline gives CDR1 MDHEN, CDR2 SYDVKM. The CDR3 length is 17 residues. The CDR3 is CASSLGSIGAGVYEQYF. CDR3 in DNA: TGTGCCAGCAGTTTAGGTTCAATCGGGGCGGGAGTGTACGAGCAGTACTTC.

A few counts support this clonotype. The chain is built from TRBV28 and TRBJ1-5, with D maybe TRBD1 (5 bases). Germline CDR1 is MDHEN and CDR2 is SYDVKM. The CDR3 spans 15 residues. V was trimmed by 6 bases and J by 0 bases, leaving 12 bases between them. CDR3 sequence (DNA): TGTGCCAGCAGCAAAGGGGAGGCTAGCAATCAGCCCCAGCATTTT. It specifies CASSKGEASNQPQHF.

This clonotype came up many times. This chain uses TRBV6-1 with TRBJ1-5; 8 bases align to TRBD1. The germline CDR1 and CDR2 sequences are MNHNS and SASEGT. The CDR3 has 16 residues. V trimming: 4 bases; J trimming: 4 bases; junction bases outside the gene matches: 9. The CDR3 region is CASSGDTGGGNQPQHF. The CDR3 nucleotides read TGTGCCAGCAGTGGGGATACAGGGGGAGGGAATCAGCCCCAGCATTTT.

For this clonotype: The junction shows a germline mismatch at one end, possibly a read error. The chain recombines TRBV27 with TRBJ1-2; D possibly corresponds to TRBD1 (6 bases). Germline V gene sequence: CDR1 MNHEY, CDR2 SMNVEV (reference sequence). The CDR3 has 15 amino acids. In DNA, the CDR3 is TGTGCCAGCAGTTCCGTGACAGGTATCATGGGTGGCTACGCCTTC. Amino acids: CASSSVTGIMGGYAF.

This rearrangement joins TRBV20-1 to TRBJ1-1, with unresolved D. Looked up from germline, CDR1 is DFQATT and CDR2 is SNEGSKA (reference sequence). V shed 5 bases and J shed 2 bases, with 9 bases lying between them. This CDR3 spans 12 amino acids. CDR3 sequence reads: CSAWTLNTEAFF. CDR3 coding DNA: TGCAGTGCTTGGACCCTAAACACTGAAGCTTTCTTT.

J is TRBJ2-2 and V is TRBV6-5; D is unresolved. The V and J ends lost 2 bases and 5 bases respectively, with 18 bases between them. CDR1 is MNHEY, CDR2 SVGAGI, per germline. The CDR3 extends over 17 amino acids. The CDR3 coding sequence is TGTGCCAGCAGTTACAAGCCGACCGGAATATTAACCGGGGAGCTGTTTTTT. It codes for CASSYKPTGILTGELFF.

Ten or more counts support this clonotype. This chain links TRBV19 with TRBJ2-7; 8 positions agree with TRBD2. V lost 3 bases, J lost 2 bases, and 3 bases stayed unmatched. This CDR3 region has 14 residues. Germline lookup yields CDR1 LNHDA and CDR2 SQIVND (reference sequence). The CDR3 spells CASSIRAGAYEQYF. CDR3 in DNA: TGTGCCAGTAGTATTCGAGCGGGAGCCTACGAGCAGTACTTC.

This clonotype was found many times. The rearrangement links TRBV5-5 to TRBJ2-6; D uncertain. CDR3 length: 16 residues. CDR1 is SGHKS and CDR2 is YYEKEE in the germline V gene (reference sequence). V dropped 0 bases and J dropped 0 bases, with 7 bases sitting between them. The CDR3 DNA reads TGTGCCAGCAGCTTGGAGATACCCTCTGGGGCCAACGTCCTGACTTTC. Its translation: CASSLEIPSGANVLTF.

This clonotype was detected ten times or more. This chain joins TRBV28 and TRBJ1-5; D may be TRBD1 (6 bases). The CDR3 runs to 15 residues. V was clipped by 4 bases and J by 5 bases, with 15 bases between them. CDR1 MDHEN and CDR2 SYDVKM come from the germline V gene. CDR3 DNA: TGTGCCAGCAGTTGGGACCCCCAGGGGTATCAGCCCCAGCATTTT. Protein sequence: CASSWDPQGYQPQHF.

This clonotype was detected many times. The chain combines TRBV10-3 with TRBJ1-3, with unresolved D. This CDR3 is 13 amino acids long. The V end was cut by 10 bases, the J end by 9 bases, with 19 bases between. Germline values: CDR1 ENHRY, CDR2 SYGVKD. CDR3 coding DNA: TGTGCCAACTCGATGGACGAAGGCCGCACCATATATTTT. It yields the protein CANSMDEGRTIYF.